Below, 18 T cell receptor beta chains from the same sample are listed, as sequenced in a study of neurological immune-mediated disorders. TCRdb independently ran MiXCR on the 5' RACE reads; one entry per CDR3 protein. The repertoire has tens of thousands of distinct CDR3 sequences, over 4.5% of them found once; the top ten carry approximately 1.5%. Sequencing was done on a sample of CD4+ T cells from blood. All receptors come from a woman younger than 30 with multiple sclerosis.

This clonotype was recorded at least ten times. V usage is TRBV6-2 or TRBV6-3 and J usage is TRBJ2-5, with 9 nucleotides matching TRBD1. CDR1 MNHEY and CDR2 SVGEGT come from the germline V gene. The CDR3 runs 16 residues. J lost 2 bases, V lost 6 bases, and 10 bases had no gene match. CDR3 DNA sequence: TGTGCCAGCAGCCCCGGACAGGGGTGGGGGCAAGAGACCCAGTACTTC. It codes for CASSPGQGWGQETQYF.

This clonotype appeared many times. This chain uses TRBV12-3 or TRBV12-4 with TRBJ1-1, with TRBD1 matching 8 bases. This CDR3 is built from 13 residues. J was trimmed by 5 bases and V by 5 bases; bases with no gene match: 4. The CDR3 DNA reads TGTGCCAGCAGTGGACAGGGTCGGACTGAAGCTTTCTTT. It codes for CASSGQGRTEAFF.

The DNA for the CDR3 is TGCGCCAGCAGTGAGTCGCAGGGCCGCTCCTACAATGAGCAGTTCTTC. Protein product: CASSESQGRSYNEQFF. The rearrangement joins TRBV10-1 to TRBJ2-1; TRBD1 might be the D (5 bases). The CDR3 extends over 16 amino acids. V was cut by 0 bases and J by 0 bases, with 9 bases left in between. CDR1 and CDR2 (germline): WNHNN, SYGVQD (reference sequence).

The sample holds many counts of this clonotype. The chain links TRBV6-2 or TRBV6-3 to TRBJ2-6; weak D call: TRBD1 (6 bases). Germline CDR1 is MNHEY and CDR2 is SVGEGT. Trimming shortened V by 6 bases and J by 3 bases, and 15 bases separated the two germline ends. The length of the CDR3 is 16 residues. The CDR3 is CASSNRDLLGANVLTF. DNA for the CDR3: TGTGCCAGCAGCAACAGGGACCTCCTTGGGGCCAACGTCCTGACTTTC.

The CDR3 coding sequence is TGTGCCAGCAGTTTTCATAATTGGGATCAGCCCCAGCATTTT. As protein: CASSFHNWDQPQHF. V and J are TRBV12-3 or TRBV12-4 and TRBJ1-5; D is unclear. The V gene lost 3 bases and the J gene lost 5 bases, with 11 bases spanning the gap. The CDR3 loop spans 14 amino acids.

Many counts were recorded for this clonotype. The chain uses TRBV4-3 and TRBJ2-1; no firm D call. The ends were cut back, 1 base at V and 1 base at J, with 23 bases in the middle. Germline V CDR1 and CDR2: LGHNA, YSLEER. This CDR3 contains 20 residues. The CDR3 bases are TGCGCCAGCAGCCAAGTGGTTCGAGATTACCGCACTTCGTCCTACAATGAGCAGTTCTTC. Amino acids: CASSQVVRDYRTSSYNEQFF.

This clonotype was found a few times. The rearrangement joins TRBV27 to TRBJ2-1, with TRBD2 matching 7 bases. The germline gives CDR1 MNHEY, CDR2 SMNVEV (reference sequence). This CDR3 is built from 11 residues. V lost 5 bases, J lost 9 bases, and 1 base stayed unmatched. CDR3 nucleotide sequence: TGTGCCAGCAGTACGGGAGGTGAGCAGTTCTTC. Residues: CASSTGGEQFF.

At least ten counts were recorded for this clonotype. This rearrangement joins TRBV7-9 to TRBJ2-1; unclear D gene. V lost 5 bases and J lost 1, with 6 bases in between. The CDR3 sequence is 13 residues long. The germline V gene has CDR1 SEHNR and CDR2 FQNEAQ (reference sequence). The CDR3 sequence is CASSPKSYNEQFF. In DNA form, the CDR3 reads TGTGCCAGCAGCCCCAAGTCCTACAATGAGCAGTTCTTC.

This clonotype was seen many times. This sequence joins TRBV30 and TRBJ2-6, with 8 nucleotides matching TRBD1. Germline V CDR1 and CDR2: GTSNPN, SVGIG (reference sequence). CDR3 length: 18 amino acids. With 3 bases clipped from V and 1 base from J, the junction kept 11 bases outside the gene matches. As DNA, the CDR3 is TGTGCCTGGAGGCCGGGCCTGACAGGGGCATCTGGGGCCAACGTCCTGACTTTC. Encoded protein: CAWRPGLTGASGANVLTF.

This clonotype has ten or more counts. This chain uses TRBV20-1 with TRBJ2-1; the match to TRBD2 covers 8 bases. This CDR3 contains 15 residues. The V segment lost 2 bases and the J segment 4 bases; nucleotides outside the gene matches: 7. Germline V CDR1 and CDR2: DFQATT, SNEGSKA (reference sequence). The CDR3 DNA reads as TGCAGTGCTAGATCAAGCGGGAGAGCTTACAATGAGCAGTTCTTC. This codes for CSARSSGRAYNEQFF.

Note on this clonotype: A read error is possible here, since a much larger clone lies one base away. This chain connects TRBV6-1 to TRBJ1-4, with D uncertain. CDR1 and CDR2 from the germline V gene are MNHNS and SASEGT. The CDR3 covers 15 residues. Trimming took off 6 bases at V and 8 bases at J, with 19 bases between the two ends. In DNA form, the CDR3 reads TGTGCCAGCAGCCCACGTGAGGAGGCGCGAGAAAAACTGTTTTTT. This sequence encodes CASSPREEAREKLFF.

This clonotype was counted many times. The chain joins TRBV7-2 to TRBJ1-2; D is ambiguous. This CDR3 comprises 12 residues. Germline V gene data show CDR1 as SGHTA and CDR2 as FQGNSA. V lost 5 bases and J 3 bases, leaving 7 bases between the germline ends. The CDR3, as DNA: TGTGCCAGCAGCCAACTTTACTATGGCTACACCTTC. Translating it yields CASSQLYYGYTF.

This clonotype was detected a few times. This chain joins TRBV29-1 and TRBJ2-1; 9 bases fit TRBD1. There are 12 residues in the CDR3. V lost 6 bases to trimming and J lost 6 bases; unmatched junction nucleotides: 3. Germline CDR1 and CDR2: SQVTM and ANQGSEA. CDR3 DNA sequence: TGCAGCGTACCGGGACAGGGCAATGAGCAGTTCTTC. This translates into CSVPGQGNEQFF.

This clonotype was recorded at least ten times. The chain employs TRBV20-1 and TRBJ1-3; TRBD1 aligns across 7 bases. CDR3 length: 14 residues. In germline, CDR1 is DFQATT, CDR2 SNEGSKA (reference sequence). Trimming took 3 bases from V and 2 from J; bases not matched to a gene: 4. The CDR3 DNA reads TGCAGTGCTAGCCCGACAGGGACTGGAAACACCATATATTTT. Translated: CSASPTGTGNTIYF.

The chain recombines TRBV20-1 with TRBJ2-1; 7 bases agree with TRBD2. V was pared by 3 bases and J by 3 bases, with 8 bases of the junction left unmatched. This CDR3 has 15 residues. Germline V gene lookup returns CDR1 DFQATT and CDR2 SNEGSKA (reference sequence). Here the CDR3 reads CSASPPASGYNEQFF. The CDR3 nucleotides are TGCAGTGCTAGTCCCCCGGCTAGCGGCTACAATGAGCAGTTCTTC.

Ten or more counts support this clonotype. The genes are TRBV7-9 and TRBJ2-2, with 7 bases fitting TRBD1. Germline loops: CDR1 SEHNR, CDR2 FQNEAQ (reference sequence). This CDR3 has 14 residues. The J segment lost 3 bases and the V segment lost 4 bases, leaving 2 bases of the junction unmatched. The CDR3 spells CASSSGQDTGELFF. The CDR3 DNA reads TGTGCCAGCAGCTCCGGACAGGACACCGGGGAGCTGTTTTTT. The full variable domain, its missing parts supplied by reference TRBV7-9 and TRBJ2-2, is DTGVSQNPRHKITKRGQNVTFRCDPISEHNRLYWYRQTLGQGPEFLTYFQNEAQLEKSRLLSDRFSAERPKGSFSTLEIQRTEQGDSAMYLCASSSGQDTGELFFGEGSRLTVL.

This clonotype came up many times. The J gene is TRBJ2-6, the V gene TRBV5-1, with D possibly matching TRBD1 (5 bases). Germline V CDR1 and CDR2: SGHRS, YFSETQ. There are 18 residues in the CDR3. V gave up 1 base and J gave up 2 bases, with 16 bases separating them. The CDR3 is CASSLLESRGTGANVLTF. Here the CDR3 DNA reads TGCGCCAGCAGCTTGTTGGAAAGTAGGGGCACTGGGGCCAACGTCCTGACTTTC.

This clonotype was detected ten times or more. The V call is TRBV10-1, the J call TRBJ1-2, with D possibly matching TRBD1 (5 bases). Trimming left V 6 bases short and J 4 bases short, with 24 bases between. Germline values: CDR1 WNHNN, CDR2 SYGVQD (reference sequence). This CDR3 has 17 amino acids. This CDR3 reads CASRLINQRGPFYGYTF. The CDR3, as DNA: TGCGCCAGCAGGTTGATCAATCAGAGGGGCCCTTTCTATGGCTACACCTTC.